The 18 T cell receptor beta chains below come from one sample, sequenced in a study of shared clonotypes between healthy human individuals. Only in-frame clones appear in the TCRdb table, and some are missing; sequencing was by immunoSEQ multiplex PCR. Of approximately 530,000 clones listed, 95% to 97% are singletons. Sequenced material: naive CD4+ T cells sorted from blood. Stated subset: CD45RA+ positively selected. Receptors originate from a woman in her twenties or thirties in good health.

This sequence joins TRBV7-8 and TRBJ1-2; D unclear. Trimming stripped 5 bases from V and 4 bases from J, with 14 bases between. Germline V gives CDR1 SGHVS, CDR2 FQNEAQ. The CDR3 runs to 14 residues. CDR3 in amino acids: CASSRTRKTYGYTF. DNA for the CDR3: TGTGCCAGCAGCCGTACCCGAAAGACCTATGGCTACACCTTC.

The CDR3 nucleotides are TGTGCCAGCAGTTACTCTCGGGTGAGCAATCAGCCCCAGCATTTT. Its protein product is CASSYSRVSNQPQHF. This sequence joins TRBV6-5 and TRBJ1-5; D not resolved. V was shortened by 0 bases and J by 1 base, with 7 bases between the two germline ends. The CDR3 is made up of 15 amino acids. Per germline, CDR1 MNHEY and CDR2 SVGAGI.

V and J are TRBV4-1 and TRBJ2-2; TRBD1 agrees at 7 bases. CDR3 length: 16 residues. Germline-derived CDR1 and CDR2 are MGHRA and YSYEKL. With 0 bases clipped from V and 5 bases from J, the junction kept 6 bases outside the gene matches. The CDR3 loop is CASSQDRGGQTGELFF. The CDR3 DNA reads as TGCGCCAGCAGCCAAGATAGAGGGGGCCAAACCGGGGAGCTGTTTTTT.

The V call is TRBV5-1, the J call TRBJ2-7; TRBD1 matches at 7 bases. Germline V gene sequence: CDR1 SGHRS, CDR2 YFSETQ. There are 13 residues in the CDR3. The V segment lost 2 bases and the J segment 5 bases; nucleotides outside the gene matches: 4. The CDR3: CASSFRGFDEQYF. CDR3 nucleotide sequence: TGCGCCAGCAGCTTCAGGGGGTTCGACGAGCAGTACTTC.

V usage is TRBV2 and J usage is TRBJ2-2; weak D call: TRBD2 (6 bases). Deletions cut 11 bases from V and 4 bases from J, with 20 bases between. Germline V gene lookup returns CDR1 SNHLY and CDR2 FYNNEI. The CDR3 spans 15 residues. CDR3 sequence reads: CAGGRLKVGTGELFF. CDR3 sequence (DNA): TGTGCCGGGGGGAGATTAAAAGTGGGCACCGGGGAGCTGTTTTTT.

The J gene is TRBJ2-7, the V gene TRBV5-1; TRBD1 agrees at 10 bases. The CDR3 loop spans 14 amino acids. Germline loops: CDR1 SGHRS, CDR2 YFSETQ. The V and J ends lost 3 bases and 4 bases, in that order; junction bases with no gene match: 4. The CDR3, as DNA: TGCGCCAGCAGCTCGAGACAGGGGGCATACGAGCAGTACTTC. This gives the protein CASSSRQGAYEQYF.

The gene calls are TRBV5-4 and TRBJ2-7, with a weak D call TRBD1 (6 bases). Looked up from germline, CDR1 is SGHNT and CDR2 is YYREEE (reference sequence). The V and J ends lost 0 bases and 5 bases respectively, with 9 bases between them. The CDR3 spans 13 residues. CDR3 DNA: TGTGCCAGCAGCTTGGCAGGGGCGGACGAGCAGTACTTC. Translation: CASSLAGADEQYF.

V and J are TRBV6-1 and TRBJ2-1, with TRBD1 identical over 10 bases. With V trimmed by 10 bases and J by 5 bases, 11 bases remained unmatched. CDR1 MNHNS and CDR2 SASEGT come from the germline V gene. This CDR3 contains 15 residues. The CDR3 bases are TGTGCCACCTACTCCGGGACAGGGGACCACAATGAGCAGTTCTTC. Amino acid sequence: CATYSGTGDHNEQFF.

The chain uses TRBV7-9 and TRBJ2-7; a weak D match, TRBD1 (6 bases). V gave up 5 bases and J gave up 4 bases, with 18 bases separating them. Germline assignment: CDR1 SEHNR and CDR2 FQNEAQ (reference sequence). The CDR3 runs to 15 residues. Written as DNA, the CDR3 is TGTGCCAGCAGCCCCAGGGCCAGGGGAAGGTACGAGCAGTACTTC. It codes for CASSPRARGRYEQYF.

V usage is TRBV2 and J usage is TRBJ2-7; weak D call: TRBD1 (6 bases). From germline, CDR1 is SNHLY and CDR2 FYNNEI. This CDR3 has 14 residues. With 5 bases removed from V and 2 bases from J, the gap between germline ends came to 13 bases. CDR3 amino acids: CASSKGHLTYEQYF. CDR3 DNA: TGTGCCAGCAGTAAGGGACACCTGACCTACGAGCAGTACTTC.

This sequence joins TRBV27 and TRBJ2-2, with TRBD2 identical over 7 bases. The CDR3 consists of 17 residues. Germline V gene data show CDR1 as MNHEY and CDR2 as SMNVEV (reference sequence). Trimming at V came to 2 bases and at J to 1 base, leaving 7 bases not matched to a gene. The CDR3 bases are TGTGCCAGCAGTTTAGGGACTTTAGCGGGGAACACCGGGGAGCTGTTTTTT. Its protein is CASSLGTLAGNTGELFF.

J is TRBJ2-6 and V is TRBV23-1; D might be TRBD2 (5 bases). TRBV23-1 is marked as an open reading frame, function uncertain. The CDR3 totals 21 residues. V lost 4 bases, J lost 0 bases, and 25 bases lay in between. The CDR3 coding sequence is TGCGCCAGCAGTCCAAATCTTCCACCGGGCCTTGACTACTCTGGGGCCAACGTCCTGACTTTC. It encodes CASSPNLPPGLDYSGANVLTF.

V is TRBV5-1 and J is TRBJ2-7; 8 bases fit TRBD1. The CDR3 has 14 amino acids. From germline, CDR1 is SGHRS and CDR2 YFSETQ. The ends lost 5 bases at V and 3 bases at J; junction bases unmatched: 7. CDR3 coding DNA: TGCGCCAGCAGTGAAACAGGGGGGTACTACGAGCAGTACTTC. Amino acids: CASSETGGYYEQYF.

The sample holds one count of this clone. This rearrangement joins TRBV28 to TRBJ1-3, with TRBD1 matching 7 bases. Germline V gene sequence: CDR1 MDHEN, CDR2 SYDVKM. Trimming cost V 7 bases and J 7 bases; bases outside gene matches: 7. This CDR3 has 13 residues. This CDR3 is CASKEAGGNTIYF. The CDR3 DNA follows: TGTGCCAGCAAGGAAGCAGGGGGTAACACCATATATTTT.

This clone was detected once. The chain carries TRBV28 and TRBJ2-5; either TRBD1 or TRBD2 may supply D (5 bases each). The J call may be incorrect, as the DNA end agrees better with TRBJ2-7. CDR3 length: 15 amino acids. Germline V gives CDR1 MDHEN, CDR2 SYDVKM. CDR3: CASSLEGRSSYEQYF. The CDR3 DNA is TGTGCCAGCAGTTTAGAGGGGAGATCCTCCTACGAGCAGTACTTC.

The rearrangement uses TRBV7-9 and TRBJ1-2; D possibly corresponds to TRBD1 (5 bases). CDR3 length: 17 amino acids. V was shortened by 2 bases and J by 8 bases, with 24 bases between the two germline ends. Germline CDR1 is SEHNR and CDR2 is FQNEAQ (reference sequence). CDR3 region: CASSLSHSGGVLVGYTF. Here the CDR3 DNA reads TGTGCCAGCAGCTTATCCCATTCGGGGGGAGTTCTGGTCGGCTACACCTTC.

This sequence joins TRBV6-5 and TRBJ2-7; D gene uncertain. CDR3 length: 12 amino acids. Looked up from germline, CDR1 is MNHEY and CDR2 is SVGAGI. Trimming shortened V by 6 bases and J by 2 bases, and 8 bases separated the two germline ends. This CDR3 reads CASRSWTYEQYF. CDR3 DNA sequence: TGTGCCAGCAGATCCTGGACCTACGAGCAGTACTTC.

Of note for this clone: The same CDR3 can be traced to other DNA sequences in this sample. V usage is TRBV19 and J usage is TRBJ2-7; 7 bases are shared with TRBD1. Looked up from germline, CDR1 is LNHDA and CDR2 is SQIVND (reference sequence). The CDR3 spans 13 residues. V lost 3 bases to trimming and J lost 2 bases; unmatched junction nucleotides: 1. CDR3 sequence: CASSITGAYEQYF. CDR3 in DNA: TGTGCCAGTAGTATCACAGGGGCCTACGAGCAGTACTTC.